This T cell receptor beta chain was obtained from a study of blood T cell repertoires in COVID-19. Study-wide context: From the United States, Italy and Spain came samples of acute and convalescent COVID-19. The cDNA or gDNA used as material had been derived from T cells, B-cell-depleted T cells, or PBMCs.

Original processing notes: Reference gene primer amplification gave nucleated cell count estimates. The method was immunoSEQ multiplex PCR; TCRdb's version includes in-frame clones alone and lacks a portion of them. The V and J calls and the clone size are those of that table, but D and trimming were determined from the DNA. The sample consists of about 150,000 clones, over 80% of them appearing once. Looked up from germline, CDR1 is LGHDT and CDR2 is YNNKEL (reference sequence). Losses at the gene ends were 2 bases for V and 4 bases for J; bases not matched to a gene: 10. The CDR3 has 17 amino acids.

What was sequenced was peripheral blood. The rearrangement links TRBV3-1 (or the pseudogene TRBV3-2) to TRBJ1-2; 10 bases match TRBD1. The sequence was collected from a woman aged 40 to 55 with active or convalescent COVID-19. CDR3 sequence (DNA): TGTGCCAGCAGCCAATTCTCCGGGACAGGGGCGGTCTATGGCTACACCTTC. Its translation is CASSQFSGTGAVYGYTF.